These 25 T cell receptor beta chains originate from one sample sequenced in a study of blood T cell repertoires in COVID-19. Data came from immunoSEQ multiplex PCR; TCRdb stores just in-frame clones and leaves some out. The data show under 300,000 clones, with roughly nine tenths seen just once and less than 1% held by the top ten. The sample taken for sequencing was peripheral blood. The receptors come from a woman aged 40 to 50 who had recovered from COVID-19.

This sequence joins TRBV5-4 and TRBJ1-4, with TRBD1 as a possible D gene (6 bases). This CDR3 spans 17 amino acids. V lost 4 bases and J 7 bases, leaving 23 bases between the germline ends. The germline gives CDR1 SGHNT, CDR2 YYREEE (reference sequence). The CDR3: CASSRGTTTGGGEKLFF. The CDR3 nucleotides read TGTGCCAGCAGCCGGGGAACAACGACAGGAGGTGGTGAAAAACTGTTTTTT. The entire variable domain, with the rest obtained from reference TRBV5-4 and TRBJ1-4, is as follows: ETGVTQSPTHLIKTRGQQVTLRCSSQSGHNTVSWYQQALGQGPQFIFQYYREEENGRGNFPPRFSGLQFPNYSSELNVNALELDDSALYLCASSRGTTTGGGEKLFFGSGTQLSVL.

The chain couples TRBV27 to TRBJ1-1, with 8 positions matching TRBD1. V shed 6 bases and J 1 base; nucleotides not matched to a gene: 4. The CDR3 loop spans 14 amino acids. Per germline, CDR1 MNHEY and CDR2 SMNVEV (reference sequence). In DNA form, the CDR3 reads TGTGCCAGCAGATATACAGGGGGGAACACTGAAGCTTTCTTT. Amino acids: CASRYTGGNTEAFF.

CDR3 DNA sequence: TGTGCCAGCAGCCTGTGGGGCCCAAGTAGCGGGGTCTCCTACGAGCAGTACTTC. As protein: CASSLWGPSSGVSYEQYF. The chain links TRBV11-3 to TRBJ2-7, with TRBD2 matching over 8 bases. The CDR3 runs 18 residues. The V segment lost 5 bases and the J segment 0 bases; nucleotides outside the gene matches: 15. CDR1 is SGHNT and CDR2 is YENEEA in the germline V gene.

This clone appeared a few times. V gene TRBV15 combines with J gene TRBJ1-2; 7 bases match TRBD1. Germline CDR1 LNHNV, CDR2 YYDKDF (reference sequence). V shed 8 bases and J 5 bases; nucleotides not matched to a gene: 8. The CDR3 is 13 residues long. As DNA, the CDR3 is TGTGCCACCGCCTCCCGGGACAGTTATGGCTACACCTTC. It yields the protein CATASRDSYGYTF. The whole variable domain, filled in from reference TRBV15 and TRBJ1-2, reads DAMVIQNPRYQVTQFGKPVTLSCSQTLNHNVMYWYQQKSSQAPKLLFHYYDKDFNNEADTPDNFQSRRPNTSFCFLDIRSPGLGDTAMYLCATASRDSYGYTFGSGTRLTVV.

The chain carries TRBV5-1 and TRBJ2-5, with TRBD2 matching over 8 bases. The J segment lost 2 bases and the V segment lost 5 bases, leaving 8 bases of the junction unmatched. Germline lookup yields CDR1 SGHRS and CDR2 YFSETQ. There are 15 residues in the CDR3. The CDR3 coding sequence is TGCGCCAGCAGAACCCTAGCGGGCGGTCAAGAGACCCAGTACTTC. Translating it yields CASRTLAGGQETQYF.

This chain uses TRBV6-4 with TRBJ2-5; 14 positions agree with TRBD2. J was trimmed by 5 bases and V by 5 bases; bases with no gene match: 10. The CDR3 is 17 residues long. Germline loops: CDR1 MRHNA, CDR2 SNTAGT. Here the CDR3 DNA reads TGTGCCAGCAGTCGTCCGGGACTAGCGGGAGAGGGGGAGACCCAGTACTTC. It encodes CASSRPGLAGEGETQYF.

This chain uses TRBV20-1 with TRBJ2-7; 9 bases match TRBD2. CDR3 length equals 14 residues. The trim removed 3 bases at V and 4 bases at J, leaving 7 bases unmatched. Germline V CDR1 and CDR2: DFQATT, SNEGSKA (reference sequence). The CDR3 reads CSASRSSGAYEQYF. DNA for the CDR3: TGCAGTGCTAGTCGTTCTAGCGGGGCATACGAGCAGTACTTC.

The rearrangement joins TRBV18 to TRBJ2-1, with TRBD1 identical over 7 bases. The junction had 5 bases not matched to a gene; V was cut back by 2 bases and J by 4 bases. This CDR3 contains 15 residues. Germline loops: CDR1 KGHSH, CDR2 LQKENI. CDR3 residues: CASSPAQGLYNEQFF. For the CDR3, the DNA is TGTGCCAGCTCACCAGCACAGGGGTTATACAATGAGCAGTTCTTC. Combining the CDR3 with reference TRBV18 and TRBJ2-1 gives the whole variable domain NAGVMQNPRHLVRRRGQEARLRCSPMKGHSHVYWYRQLPEEGLKFMVYLQKENIIDESGMPKERFSAEFPKEGPSILRIQQVVRGDSAAYFCASSPAQGLYNEQFFGPGTRLTVL.

This sequence joins TRBV4-1 and TRBJ2-6; D is undetermined. CDR1 is MGHRA and CDR2 is YSYEKL in the germline V gene. The V gene lost 0 bases and the J gene lost 2 bases, with 5 bases spanning the gap. The CDR3 is made up of 15 amino acids. The CDR3 DNA reads TGCGCCAGCAGCCAAGATTTCGCTGGGGCCAACGTCCTGACTTTC. It yields the protein CASSQDFAGANVLTF.

This chain uses TRBV19 with TRBJ1-1, with TRBD1 matching 8 bases. There are 16 residues in the CDR3. V shed 5 bases and J 1 base; nucleotides not matched to a gene: 9. CDR1 and CDR2 from the germline V gene are LNHDA and SQIVND (reference sequence). The CDR3 region has the DNA TGTGCCAGTAGTCCGCGACAGGGGACCCCGAACACTGAAGCTTTCTTT. Amino acid sequence: CASSPRQGTPNTEAFF.

The V call is TRBV7-9, the J call TRBJ1-5; TRBD1 agrees at 7 bases. Germline CDR1 is SEHNR and CDR2 is FQNEAQ (reference sequence). V lost 5 bases to trimming and J lost 0 bases; unmatched junction nucleotides: 13. The CDR3 is 18 amino acids. CDR3 DNA sequence: TGTGCCAGCAGCCCCTACCCCGGACAGGCGGATAGCAATCAGCCCCAGCATTTT. This gives the protein CASSPYPGQADSNQPQHF.

The genes are TRBV13 and TRBJ1-3; 7 positions agree with TRBD1. The V and J ends lost 0 bases and 0 bases, in that order; junction bases with no gene match: 5. Germline V gene sequence: CDR1 PRHDT, CDR2 FYEKMQ (reference sequence). CDR3 size: 17 residues. The CDR3 sequence: CASSLGTGPDSGNTIYF. The DNA for the CDR3 is TGTGCCAGCAGCTTAGGGACAGGGCCCGACTCTGGAAACACCATATATTTT.

V and J are TRBV7-3 and TRBJ2-3; 7 bases fit TRBD1. Germline CDR1 and CDR2: SGHTA and FQGTGA. The CDR3 consists of 15 residues. J was trimmed by 2 bases and V by 4 bases; bases with no gene match: 6. Here the CDR3 reads CASSSLGGPTDTQYF. The CDR3 DNA follows: TGTGCCAGCAGCTCTCTAGGGGGCCCCACAGATACGCAGTATTTT.

The rearrangement uses TRBV3-1 (or the pseudogene TRBV3-2) and TRBJ2-1; 7 nucleotides match TRBD2. The CDR3 spans 17 residues. Germline CDR1 is LGHDT and CDR2 is YNNKEL (reference sequence). Germline trimming cut 6 bases from V and 3 bases from J; bases unmatched to any gene: 14. The CDR3 is CASSHQSLAGVYNEQFF. The DNA of the CDR3 is TGTGCCAGCAGTCACCAGAGTCTGGCGGGAGTCTACAATGAGCAGTTCTTC.

This chain joins TRBV6-5 and TRBJ2-7, with D possibly being TRBD2 (6 bases). The CDR3 covers 15 residues. Trimming removed 2 bases from V and 3 bases from J, with 14 bases in between. Germline V gene sequence: CDR1 MNHEY, CDR2 SVGAGI. As DNA, the CDR3 is TGTGCCAGCAGTTACGGACTACCTCTTTTCTACGAGCAGTACTTC. It is translated as CASSYGLPLFYEQYF.

This sequence joins TRBV30 and TRBJ2-2; 8 bases align to TRBD2. Germline CDR1 and CDR2: GTSNPN and SVGIG (reference sequence). CDR3 length: 15 amino acids. The ends lost 2 bases at V and 7 bases at J; junction bases unmatched: 9. CDR3 region: CAWSLGLVFGGELFF. The CDR3 DNA reads TGTGCCTGGAGTTTGGGACTAGTGTTCGGCGGGGAGCTGTTTTTT.

V and J are TRBV29-1 and TRBJ2-1; 12 bases are shared with TRBD1. Germline loops: CDR1 SQVTM, CDR2 ANQGSEA. The length of the CDR3 is 14 residues. V shed 4 bases and J 6 bases; nucleotides not matched to a gene: 4. The CDR3 bases are TGCAGCGTTGGACCGGGACAGGGGGCCAATGAGCAGTTCTTC. Residues: CSVGPGQGANEQFF.

This chain links TRBV28 with TRBJ1-6; D may be TRBD1 (5 bases). Trimming took off 2 bases at V and 7 bases at J, with 12 bases between the two ends. This CDR3 has 15 residues. CDR1 and CDR2 from the germline V gene are MDHEN and SYDVKM. CDR3 amino acids: CASSLRQGSNSPLHF. CDR3 sequence (DNA): TGTGCCAGCAGTTTACGGCAGGGAAGCAATTCACCCCTCCACTTT.

The chain links TRBV11-3 to TRBJ2-1, with 9 nucleotides matching TRBD2. CDR3 length: 15 residues. The ends lost 5 bases at V and 6 bases at J; junction bases unmatched: 8. The germline V gene encodes CDR1 SGHNT and CDR2 YENEEA. This CDR3 reads CASSPGTSSLNEQFF. The CDR3 DNA is TGTGCCAGCAGCCCCGGGACTAGCTCCCTCAATGAGCAGTTCTTC. Variable domain in full (rest from reference TRBV11-3 and TRBJ2-1): EAGVVQSPRYKIIEKKQPVAFWCNPISGHNTLYWYLQNLGQGPELLIRYENEEAVDDSQLPKDRFSAERLKGVDSTLKIQPAELGDSAVYLCASSPGTSSLNEQFFGPGTRLTVL.

This clone was seen a single time. The chain employs TRBV7-2 and TRBJ2-5; 7 positions match TRBD2. With V trimmed by 5 bases and J by 4 bases, 10 bases remained unmatched. CDR1 and CDR2 (germline): SGHTA, FQGNSA. This CDR3 spans 15 amino acids. CDR3 in DNA: TGTGCCAGCAGCCCGAGCGGGGCCCCGGGAGAGACCCAGTACTTC. Translated: CASSPSGAPGETQYF. The full variable domain, rest sourced from reference TRBV7-2 and TRBJ2-5, is GAGVSQSPSNKVTEKGKDVELRCDPISGHTALYWYRQSLGQGLEFLIYFQGNSAPDKSGLPSDRFSAERTGGSVSTLTIQRTQQEDSAVYLCASSPSGAPGETQYFGPGTRLLVL.

This chain connects TRBV18 to TRBJ1-3, with D possibly TRBD1 on 6 matching bases. V was shortened by 1 base and J by 0 bases, with 22 bases between the two germline ends. The germline CDR1 and CDR2 sequences are KGHSH and LQKENI. There are 20 residues in the CDR3. CDR3 sequence (DNA): TGTGCCAGCTCACCACAATCCCCGGCCCTCGGACAGCGCTCTGGAAACACCATATATTTT. This sequence encodes CASSPQSPALGQRSGNTIYF.

J is TRBJ1-1 and V is TRBV3-1 (or the pseudogene TRBV3-2); D not certain. Germline V gene lookup returns CDR1 LGHDT and CDR2 YNNKEL (reference sequence). The CDR3 spans 15 residues. V was clipped by 0 bases and J by 0 bases, with 8 bases between them. CDR3 sequence: CASSQDLSMNTEAFF. Written as DNA, the CDR3 is TGTGCCAGCAGCCAAGATTTGAGTATGAACACTGAAGCTTTCTTT.

J is TRBJ1-3 and V is TRBV6-1; D call uncertain. The CDR3 runs to 15 residues. Trimming stripped 0 bases from V and 2 bases from J, with 8 bases between. The germline V gene has CDR1 MNHNS and CDR2 SASEGT. The CDR3 here is CASSEADFPGNTIYF. As DNA, the CDR3 is TGTGCCAGCAGTGAAGCGGACTTTCCTGGAAACACCATATATTTT.

The chain links TRBV7-8 to TRBJ1-4, with a weak D call TRBD1 (5 bases). V was cut by 5 bases and J by 4 bases, with 11 bases left in between. The CDR3 extends over 14 amino acids. Germline V gives CDR1 SGHVS, CDR2 FQNEAQ. CDR3 nucleotides: TGTGCCAGCAGCCCGAGGCAGGGTAATGAAAAACTGTTTTTT. Its protein product is CASSPRQGNEKLFF.

The table lists this clone with a few counts. The gene calls are TRBV30 and TRBJ1-2, with no clear D. The CDR3 length is 14 residues. V was shortened by 2 bases and J by 0 bases, with 10 bases between the two germline ends. Germline CDR1 GTSNPN, CDR2 SVGIG (reference sequence). The CDR3: CAWSSIPANYGYTF. CDR3 in DNA: TGTGCCTGGAGTTCGATACCAGCTAACTATGGCTACACCTTC.